This is a list of T cell receptor beta chains from one sample in a study of T cell responses to AZD1222 COVID-19 vaccine. Measured with immunoSEQ multiplex PCR; TCRdb has only the in-frame clones, and not every one. The sample lists approximately 130,000 clones, 80% to 90% occurring once. Specimen: peripheral blood, collected 28 days after the second AZD1222 dose. The receptor set was obtained from an adult who received the AZD1222 COVID-19 vaccine. CDR3s include the opening cysteine and the closing phenylalanine or tryptophan. D genes are given only for firm matches. The listing skips clone size in some rows; elsewhere it reads once, few, many or a size class.

cdr3_nt: TGTGCCAGCAGCCCCGGACTAGCGGGGTACGAGCAGTACTTC
cdr3_aa: CASSPGLAGYEQYF
v_call: TRBV3-1/TRBV3-2
clone_size: NA
j_call: TRBJ2-7
d_call: TRBD2

cdr3_nt: TGTGCCAGCAGCTTTGAGGGAACCTATGGCTACACCTTC
cdr3_aa: CASSFEGTYGYTF
v_call: TRBV7-9
clone_size: NA
j_call: TRBJ1-2
d_call: NA

cdr3_nt: TGTGCCAGCAGCGCTGGTGAGACGGCTGGAAACACCATATATTTT
cdr3_aa: CASSAGETAGNTIYF
v_call: TRBV9
clone_size: NA
j_call: TRBJ1-3
d_call: NA

cdr3_nt: TGTGCCAGCAGCCAAGTCAGTATCCGGGGGCCTACCTACGAGCAGTACTTC
cdr3_aa: CASSQVSIRGPTYEQYF
v_call: TRBV4-2
clone_size: NA
j_call: TRBJ2-7
d_call: NA

cdr3_nt: TGTGCCACCGGGGACAATTCACCCCTCCACTTT
cdr3_aa: CATGDNSPLHF
v_call: TRBV15
clone_size: NA
j_call: TRBJ1-6
d_call: NA

cdr3_nt: TGCGCCAGCAGCCAAGATCTGAGAAATTCGTACGAGCAGTACTTC
cdr3_aa: CASSQDLRNSYEQYF
v_call: TRBV4-3
clone_size: NA
j_call: TRBJ2-7
d_call: NA

cdr3_nt: TGCGCCAGCAGGACAGGGACGGGCGGAAACACCATATATTTT
cdr3_aa: CASRTGTGGNTIYF
v_call: TRBV5-1
clone_size: NA
j_call: TRBJ1-3
d_call: TRBD1

cdr3_nt: TGTGCCAGCAGCGTCCAGGCAGGGGATTGGACTGAAGCTTTCTTT
cdr3_aa: CASSVQAGDWTEAFF
v_call: TRBV7-9
clone_size: NA
j_call: TRBJ1-1
d_call: NA

cdr3_nt: TGTGCCAGCAGCACCGGGTTTTACGAGCAGTACTTC
cdr3_aa: CASSTGFYEQYF
v_call: TRBV7-2
clone_size: NA
j_call: TRBJ2-7
d_call: NA

cdr3_nt: TGCGCCAGCAGCTTGATGATTGAGGGGGAGACCCAGTACTTC
cdr3_aa: CASSLMIEGETQYF
v_call: TRBV5-1
clone_size: NA
j_call: TRBJ2-5
d_call: NA

cdr3_nt: TGTGCCAGCTCACCTAACTCCGGGACAGATGGAAACACCATATATTTT
cdr3_aa: CASSPNSGTDGNTIYF
v_call: TRBV18
clone_size: NA
j_call: TRBJ1-3
d_call: TRBD1

cdr3_nt: TGCGCCAGCACGGACCTAGGTTCACCCCTCCACTTT
cdr3_aa: CASTDLGSPLHF
v_call: TRBV10-2
clone_size: few
j_call: TRBJ1-6
d_call: NA

cdr3_nt: TGTGCCAGCAGTGAGAACAGGGATGAAAAACTGTTTTTT
cdr3_aa: CASSENRDEKLFF
v_call: TRBV6-1
clone_size: once
j_call: TRBJ1-4
d_call: NA

cdr3_nt: TGTGCCAGCAGCTGGACCCGGGGGGCCGCCACCGCGCCGCGGCAGTACTTC
cdr3_aa: CASSWTRGAATAPRQYF
v_call: TRBV7-9
clone_size: NA
j_call: TRBJ2-7
d_call: NA

cdr3_nt: TGTGCCAGCAGTCCAGGGACTGAAGCTTTCTTT
cdr3_aa: CASSPGTEAFF
v_call: TRBV2
clone_size: NA
j_call: TRBJ1-1
d_call: NA

cdr3_nt: TGTGCCTGGAGGCTCCGTCGGACAGTTAGCAATCAGCCCCAGCATTTT
cdr3_aa: CAWRLRRTVSNQPQHF
v_call: TRBV30
clone_size: NA
j_call: TRBJ1-5
d_call: NA

cdr3_nt: TGCGCCAGCAGCTCCCTTGGGTCTGCCTCTGGAAACACCATATATTTT
cdr3_aa: CASSSLGSASGNTIYF
v_call: TRBV5-1
clone_size: once
j_call: TRBJ1-3
d_call: NA

cdr3_nt: TGTGCCTGGAGGGTCGGAGTTGGCTATGGCTACACCTTC
cdr3_aa: CAWRVGVGYGYTF
v_call: TRBV30
clone_size: NA
j_call: TRBJ1-2
d_call: NA

cdr3_nt: TGTGCCAGCTCAACAAGGACAGGGGGTAATGAAAAACTGTTTTTT
cdr3_aa: CASSTRTGGNEKLFF
v_call: TRBV18
clone_size: NA
j_call: TRBJ1-4
d_call: TRBD1

cdr3_nt: TGTGCCAGCAGTTACTCGAGGGCTTCGGATTCACCCCTCCACTTT
cdr3_aa: CASSYSRASDSPLHF
v_call: TRBV6-5
clone_size: NA
j_call: TRBJ1-6
d_call: NA

cdr3_nt: TGTGCCAGTAGTCCAAGACAGGGATCGGACAATCAGCCCCAGCATTTT
cdr3_aa: CASSPRQGSDNQPQHF
v_call: TRBV19
clone_size: few
j_call: TRBJ1-5
d_call: TRBD1

cdr3_nt: TGTGCCAGTAGTATCTGGGAAAGCCAAGAGACCCAGTACTTC
cdr3_aa: CASSIWESQETQYF
v_call: TRBV19
clone_size: NA
j_call: TRBJ2-5
d_call: NA

cdr3_nt: TGTGCCAGTAGTACCCAACAGGGGAGAGCTTTCTTT
cdr3_aa: CASSTQQGRAFF
v_call: TRBV19
clone_size: NA
j_call: TRBJ1-1
d_call: TRBD1

cdr3_nt: TGTGCCAGTAGCGACGGGACAGGGAGGGACACTGAAGCTTTCTTT
cdr3_aa: CASSDGTGRDTEAFF
v_call: TRBV19
clone_size: NA
j_call: TRBJ1-1
d_call: TRBD1

cdr3_nt: TGTGCCAGCAGTCCCTCGTTAGACGGGCTGTCCTACGAGCAGTACTTC
cdr3_aa: CASSPSLDGLSYEQYF
v_call: TRBV27
clone_size: NA
j_call: TRBJ2-7
d_call: NA

cdr3_nt: TGTGCCAGCAGCTTAGACAGGGGCAACACTGAAGCTTTCTTT
cdr3_aa: CASSLDRGNTEAFF
v_call: TRBV11-3
clone_size: once
j_call: TRBJ1-1
d_call: NA

cdr3_nt: TGTGCCAGCCGGGAGATCAATGAAAAACTGTTTTTT
cdr3_aa: CASREINEKLFF
v_call: TRBV2
clone_size: NA
j_call: TRBJ1-4
d_call: NA

cdr3_nt: TGCGCCAGCAGCGACGGTCCTAACACAGATACGCAGTATTTT
cdr3_aa: CASSDGPNTDTQYF
v_call: TRBV4-3
clone_size: NA
j_call: TRBJ2-3
d_call: NA

cdr3_nt: TGTGCCACCACCGCCCCCGGGGGAAACACCATATATTTT
cdr3_aa: CATTAPGGNTIYF
v_call: TRBV15
clone_size: NA
j_call: TRBJ1-3
d_call: NA